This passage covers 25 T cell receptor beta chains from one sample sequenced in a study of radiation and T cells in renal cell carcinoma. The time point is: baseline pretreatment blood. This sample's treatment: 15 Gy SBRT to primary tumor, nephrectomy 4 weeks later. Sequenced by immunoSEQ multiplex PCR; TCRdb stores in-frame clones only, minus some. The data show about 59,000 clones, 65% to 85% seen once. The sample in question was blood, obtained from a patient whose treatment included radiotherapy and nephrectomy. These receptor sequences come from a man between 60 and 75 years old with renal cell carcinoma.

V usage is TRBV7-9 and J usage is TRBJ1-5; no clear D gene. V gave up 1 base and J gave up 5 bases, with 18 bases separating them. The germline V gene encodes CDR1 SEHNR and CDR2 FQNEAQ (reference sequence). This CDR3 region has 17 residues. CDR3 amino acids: CASSLGLGGGSDQPQHF. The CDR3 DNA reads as TGTGCCAGCAGCTTAGGACTGGGCGGCGGGAGTGATCAGCCCCAGCATTTT.

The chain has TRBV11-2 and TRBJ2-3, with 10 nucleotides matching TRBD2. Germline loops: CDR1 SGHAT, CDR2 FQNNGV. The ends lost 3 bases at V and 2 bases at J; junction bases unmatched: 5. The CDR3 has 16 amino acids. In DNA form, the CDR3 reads TGTGCCAGCAGCTTTAGCGGGGGGCCCTCCACAGATACGCAGTATTTT. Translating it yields CASSFSGGPSTDTQYF.

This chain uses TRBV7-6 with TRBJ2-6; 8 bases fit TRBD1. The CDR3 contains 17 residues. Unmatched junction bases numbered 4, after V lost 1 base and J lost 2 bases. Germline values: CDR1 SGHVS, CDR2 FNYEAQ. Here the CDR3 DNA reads TGTGCCAGCAGCTTAGGCAGGGGGCGAACTGGGGCCAACGTCCTGACTTTC. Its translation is CASSLGRGRTGANVLTF.

CDR3 DNA sequence: TGTGCCAGCAGCAATCTTTACGAGCAGTACTTC. This encodes CASSNLYEQYF. The gene calls are TRBV6-5 and TRBJ2-7; D is unclear. The CDR3 contains 11 residues. CDR1 is MNHEY, CDR2 SVGAGI, per germline. V was clipped by 6 bases and J by 4 bases, with 7 bases between them.

CDR3 sequence (DNA): TGTGCCAGCAGTCCCCGGGACAGGGAGAACACTGAAGCTTTCTTT. Its translation is CASSPRDRENTEAFF. The chain carries TRBV6-1 and TRBJ1-1; 9 nucleotides agree with TRBD1. CDR1 is MNHNS and CDR2 is SASEGT in the germline V gene. CDR3 length: 15 residues. The trim removed 5 bases at V and 1 base at J, leaving 5 bases unmatched.

CDR3 residues: CASVLGGGNTEAFF. The DNA of the CDR3 is TGTGCCAGCGTACTGGGGGGCGGGAACACTGAAGCTTTCTTT. The V gene is TRBV19, the J gene TRBJ1-1, with a weak D call TRBD1 (6 bases). The germline V gene has CDR1 LNHDA and CDR2 SQIVND (reference sequence). The CDR3 has 14 residues. Trimming cost V 9 bases and J 1 base, with 15 bases left between them.

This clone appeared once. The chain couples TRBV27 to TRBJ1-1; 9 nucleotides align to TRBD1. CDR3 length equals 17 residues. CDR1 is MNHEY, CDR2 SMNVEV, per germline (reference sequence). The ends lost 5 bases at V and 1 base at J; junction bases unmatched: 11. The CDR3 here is CASSPLRGGQGNTEAFF. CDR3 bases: TGTGCCAGCAGTCCCCTACGGGGGGGACAGGGGAACACTGAAGCTTTCTTT.

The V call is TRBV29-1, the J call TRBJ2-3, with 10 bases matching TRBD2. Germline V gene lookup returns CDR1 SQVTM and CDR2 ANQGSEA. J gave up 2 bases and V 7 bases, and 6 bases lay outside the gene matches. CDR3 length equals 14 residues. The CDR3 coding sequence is TGCAGCGCCGGACTAGCGGACTACACAGATACGCAGTATTTT. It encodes CSAGLADYTDTQYF.

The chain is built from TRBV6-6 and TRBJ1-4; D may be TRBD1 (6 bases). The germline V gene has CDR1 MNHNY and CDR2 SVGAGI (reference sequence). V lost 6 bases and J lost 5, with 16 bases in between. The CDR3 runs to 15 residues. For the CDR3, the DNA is TGTGCCAGCAGGAAACAGGGAAGAGGGAATGAAAAACTGTTTTTT. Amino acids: CASRKQGRGNEKLFF.

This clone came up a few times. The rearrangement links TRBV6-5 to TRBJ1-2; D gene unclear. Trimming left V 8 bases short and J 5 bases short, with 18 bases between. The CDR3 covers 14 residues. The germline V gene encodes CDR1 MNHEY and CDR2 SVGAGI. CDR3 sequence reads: CASSPYKTEYGYTF. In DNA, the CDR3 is TGTGCCAGCTCCCCCTACAAGACGGAGTATGGCTACACCTTC.

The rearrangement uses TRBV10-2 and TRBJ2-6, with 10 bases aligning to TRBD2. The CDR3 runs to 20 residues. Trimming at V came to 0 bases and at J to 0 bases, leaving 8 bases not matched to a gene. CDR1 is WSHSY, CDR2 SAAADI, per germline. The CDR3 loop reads CASSESLTSGAISGANVLTF. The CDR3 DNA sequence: TGCGCCAGCAGTGAGTCCCTTACTAGCGGGGCAATCTCTGGGGCCAACGTCCTGACTTTC.

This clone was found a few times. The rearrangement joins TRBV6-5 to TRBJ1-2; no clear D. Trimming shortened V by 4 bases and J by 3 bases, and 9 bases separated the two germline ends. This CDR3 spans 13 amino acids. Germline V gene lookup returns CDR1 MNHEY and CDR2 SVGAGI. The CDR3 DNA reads TGTGCCAGCAGTTCCGTCCGGGACTATGGCTACACCTTC. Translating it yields CASSSVRDYGYTF.

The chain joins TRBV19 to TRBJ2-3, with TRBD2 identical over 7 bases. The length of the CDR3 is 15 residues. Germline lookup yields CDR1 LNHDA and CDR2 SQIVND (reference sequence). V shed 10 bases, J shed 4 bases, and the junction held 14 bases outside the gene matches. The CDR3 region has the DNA TGTGCCACTACCCCTTACAGCGGGACGTCAGATACGCAGTATTTT. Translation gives CATTPYSGTSDTQYF.

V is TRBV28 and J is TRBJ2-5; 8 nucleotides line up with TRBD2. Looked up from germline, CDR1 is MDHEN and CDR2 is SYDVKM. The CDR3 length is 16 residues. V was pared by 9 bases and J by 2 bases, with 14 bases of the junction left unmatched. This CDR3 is CASSGPSGRVQETQYF. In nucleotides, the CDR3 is TGTGCCAGTTCGGGCCCGTCCGGGAGGGTTCAAGAGACCCAGTACTTC.

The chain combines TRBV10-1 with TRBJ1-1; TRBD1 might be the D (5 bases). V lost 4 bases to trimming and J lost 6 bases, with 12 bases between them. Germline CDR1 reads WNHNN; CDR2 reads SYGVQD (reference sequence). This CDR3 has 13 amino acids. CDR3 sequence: CASSVNLGAEAFF. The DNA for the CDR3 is TGCGCCAGCAGTGTAAACCTGGGGGCTGAAGCTTTCTTT.

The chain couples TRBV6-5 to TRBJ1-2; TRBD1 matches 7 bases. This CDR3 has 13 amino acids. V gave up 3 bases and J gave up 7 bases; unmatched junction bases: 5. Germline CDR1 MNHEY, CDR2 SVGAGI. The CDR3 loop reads CASSYETGSGYTF. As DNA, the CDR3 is TGTGCCAGCAGTTATGAGACAGGGAGTGGCTACACCTTC.

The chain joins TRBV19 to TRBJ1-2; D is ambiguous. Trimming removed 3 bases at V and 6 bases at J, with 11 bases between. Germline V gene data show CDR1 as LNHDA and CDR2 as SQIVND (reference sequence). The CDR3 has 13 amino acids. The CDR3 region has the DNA TGTGCCAGTAGTATGTCTAGGTTTAATGGCTACACCTTC. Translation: CASSMSRFNGYTF.

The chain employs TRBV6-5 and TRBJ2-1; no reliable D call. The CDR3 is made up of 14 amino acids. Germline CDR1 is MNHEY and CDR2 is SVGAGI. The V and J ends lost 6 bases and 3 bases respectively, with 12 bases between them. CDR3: CASSPDTNYNEQFF. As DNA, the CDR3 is TGTGCCAGCAGCCCCGACACTAACTACAATGAGCAGTTCTTC.

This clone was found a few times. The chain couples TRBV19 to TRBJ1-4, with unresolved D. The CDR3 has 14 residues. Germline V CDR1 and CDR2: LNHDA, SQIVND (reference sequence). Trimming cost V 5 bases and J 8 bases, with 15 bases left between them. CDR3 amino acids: CASSPLGLYEKLFF. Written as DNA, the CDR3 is TGTGCCAGTAGTCCACTAGGCCTATACGAAAAACTGTTTTTT.

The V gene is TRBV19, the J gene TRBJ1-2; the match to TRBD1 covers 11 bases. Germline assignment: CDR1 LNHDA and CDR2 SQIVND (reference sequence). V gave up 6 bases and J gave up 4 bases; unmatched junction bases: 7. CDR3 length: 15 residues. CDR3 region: CASSLGTGGFYGYTF. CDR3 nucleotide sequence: TGTGCCAGTAGCCTCGGGACAGGGGGATTCTATGGCTACACCTTC. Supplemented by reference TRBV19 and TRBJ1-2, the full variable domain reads DGGITQSPKYLFRKEGQNVTLSCEQNLNHDAMYWYRQDPGQGLRLIYYSQIVNDFQKGDIAEGYSVSREKKESFPLTVTSAQKNPTAFYLCASSLGTGGFYGYTFGSGTRLTVV.

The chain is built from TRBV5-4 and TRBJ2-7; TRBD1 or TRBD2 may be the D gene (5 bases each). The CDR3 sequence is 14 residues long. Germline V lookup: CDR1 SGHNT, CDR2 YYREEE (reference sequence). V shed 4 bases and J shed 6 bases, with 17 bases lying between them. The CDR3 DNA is TGTGCCAGCAGCCACGGGACGGATGTATCCGAGCAGTACGTC. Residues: CASSHGTDVSEQYV.

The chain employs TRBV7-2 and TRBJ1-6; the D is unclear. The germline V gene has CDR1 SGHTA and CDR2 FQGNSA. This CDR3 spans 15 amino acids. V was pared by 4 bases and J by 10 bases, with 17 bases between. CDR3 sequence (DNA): TGTGCCAGCAGCTACCTCCCGGACTTATGGTCACCCCTCCACTTT. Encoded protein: CASSYLPDLWSPLHF.

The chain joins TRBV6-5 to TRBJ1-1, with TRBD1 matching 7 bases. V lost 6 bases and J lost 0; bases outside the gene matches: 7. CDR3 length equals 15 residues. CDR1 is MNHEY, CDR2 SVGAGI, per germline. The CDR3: CASRPSGQLNTEAFF. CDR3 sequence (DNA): TGTGCCAGCAGGCCCTCGGGACAGTTGAACACTGAAGCTTTCTTT.

The CDR3 sequence is CASSPMEGREQYF. The CDR3 coding sequence is TGTGCCAGCAGCCCCATGGAGGGACGCGAGCAGTACTTC. The J gene is TRBJ2-7, the V gene TRBV11-3, with D possibly matching TRBD2 (6 bases). Trimming stripped 5 bases from V and 6 bases from J, with 14 bases between. Germline assignment: CDR1 SGHNT and CDR2 YENEEA. The CDR3 contains 13 residues.

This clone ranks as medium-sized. CDR3 sequence (DNA): TGTGCCAGCAGTTGGGGAGGGGGAGGAAGCTATGGCTACACCTTC. It encodes CASSWGGGGSYGYTF. The chain links TRBV27 to TRBJ1-2; perhaps TRBD1 as D (6 bases). Germline V gene data show CDR1 as MNHEY and CDR2 as SMNVEV (reference sequence). Trimming stripped 4 bases from V and 4 bases from J, with 16 bases between. The CDR3 extends over 15 amino acids.